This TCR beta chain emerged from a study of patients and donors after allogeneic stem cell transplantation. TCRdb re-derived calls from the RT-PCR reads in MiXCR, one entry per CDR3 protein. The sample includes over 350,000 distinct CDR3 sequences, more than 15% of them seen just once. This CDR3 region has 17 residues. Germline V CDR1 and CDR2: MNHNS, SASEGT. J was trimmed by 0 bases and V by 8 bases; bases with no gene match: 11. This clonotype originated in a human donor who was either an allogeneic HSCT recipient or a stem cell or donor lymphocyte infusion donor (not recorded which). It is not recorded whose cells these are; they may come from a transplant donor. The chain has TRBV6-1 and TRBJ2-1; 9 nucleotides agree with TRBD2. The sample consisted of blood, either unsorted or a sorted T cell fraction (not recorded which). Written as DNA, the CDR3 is TGTGCCAGCGACCCTTTCCTAGCGGGGAGCTCCTACAATGAGCAGTTCTTC. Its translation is CASDPFLAGSSYNEQFF.